This TCR beta chain was sequenced in a study of metastatic and nonmetastatic thyroid tumors. Study information: Repertoire comparisons spanned blood and tumor or nodule tissue from malignant and benign thyroid patients.

Comments on this clone: As yet, its antigen is unknown.

In the authors' workflow: In papillary thyroid cancer, a distant-metastasis classifier was built using CDR3 differences across clinicopathological groups. TCRdb reprocessed the PCR reads via MiXCR. For this entry, the V and J calls and clone size follow TCRdb and not the study's own pipeline. This sample has 15,000 to 20,000 clones, with about 30% found just once. Whole-study results and caveats: Significantly higher TCR beta diversity was reportedly seen in malignant thyroid tumors than benign nodules, in blood and tumor.

Thyroid surgery was performed in patients who had received no treatment beforehand. The receptor was isolated from a female donor with papillary thyroid cancer or a benign thyroid nodule (not recorded which). Some clones in this sample may be carry-over from other donors' samples. Sample: blood.

For the CDR3, the DNA is TGCGCCAGCAGCCCGACGTCCGGACAGGGGTCATACGAGCAGTACTTC. Translated: CASSPTSGQGSYEQYF. V is TRBV5-1 and J is TRBJ2-7; 9 bases line up with TRBD1. The germline CDR1 and CDR2 sequences are SGHRS and YFSETQ. This CDR3 comprises 16 residues. Trimming at V came to 4 bases and at J to 4 bases, leaving 12 bases not matched to a gene.